The rows below give T cell receptor beta chains drawn from one sample of a study of blood T cell repertoires in COVID-19. The assay was immunoSEQ multiplex PCR, and TCRdb's table has in-frame clones only and misses some. Among 100,000 to 150,000 clones listed, approximately 74% were seen once. The sequencing input was peripheral blood. The receptors were gathered from an elderly man with COVID-19, enrolled during active disease. Each CDR3 is given with its conserved first and last residue. The D gene is left open where the match is weak. Size values are once, few and many counts, or a class for expanded clones, and some rows have none.

size	D	V	J	DNA	CDR3
-	TRBD1	TRBV3-1/TRBV3-2	TRBJ1-5	TGTGCCAGCAGCCTCGGACAGGGCGCCAATCAGCCCCAGCATTTT	CASSLGQGANQPQHF
-	-	TRBV7-2	TRBJ1-2	TGTGCCAGCAGCTTATTCAAGGATTCAGCGAATGACTACACCTTC	CASSLFKDSANDYTF
few	TRBD2	TRBV7-9	TRBJ2-4	TGTGCCAGCAGCTGGACTAGCGGGAGAGGCAAAAACATTCAGTACTTC	CASSWTSGRGKNIQYF
-	-	TRBV19	TRBJ2-1	TGTGCCAGTAGTATCCAGGGCCCTTACAATGAGCAGTTCTTC	CASSIQGPYNEQFF
few	-	TRBV18	TRBJ1-2	TGTGCCAGCTCTCCGGACCGGGACACCTCTAACTATGGCTACACCTTC	CASSPDRDTSNYGYTF
few	-	TRBV7-2	TRBJ2-7	TGTGCCAGCGGGTGGGGCCCTTACGAGCAGTACTTC	CASGWGPYEQYF
-	-	TRBV6-6	TRBJ2-3	TGTGCCAGCACGGTCACAGATACGCAGTATTTT	CASTVTDTQYF
-	-	TRBV19	TRBJ2-7	TGTGCCAGTAGTATTGGCAGGGGCAGCTCCTACGAGCAGTACTTC	CASSIGRGSSYEQYF
-	TRBD1	TRBV28	TRBJ2-7	TGTGCCAGCAGTTTTAGGGGGCTAGGATACGAGCAGTACTTC	CASSFRGLGYEQYF
-	TRBD1	TRBV2	TRBJ1-1	TGTGCCAGCACGGCAAACAGGGGGAACACTGAAGCTTTCTTT	CASTANRGNTEAFF
few	-	TRBV6-5	TRBJ2-5	TGTGCCAGCAGTTACAGTGTAGCGGACAAAGAGACCCAGTACTTC	CASSYSVADKETQYF
-	TRBD1	TRBV7-9	TRBJ1-3	TGTGCCAGCAGCTCGGGGGACAGGACTGGAAACACCATATATTTT	CASSSGDRTGNTIYF
-	-	TRBV5-1	TRBJ1-2	TGCGCCAGCAGCTCCCCGCCGACATCCTCCTATGGCTACACCTTC	CASSSPPTSSYGYTF
-	TRBD1	TRBV28	TRBJ1-1	TGTGCCAGCAGTCCGTTGGACAGGGCTATGGGCACTGAAGCTTTCTTT	CASSPLDRAMGTEAFF
-	TRBD1	TRBV28	TRBJ2-7	TGTGCCAGCCGCTCCGGGACAGGCCGTTCCTACGAGCAGTACTTC	CASRSGTGRSYEQYF
-	TRBD2	TRBV5-1	TRBJ2-3	TGCGCCAGCAGCTCCGGGACTAGCGGGAGTGATACGCAGTATTTT	CASSSGTSGSDTQYF
-	-	TRBV5-1	TRBJ2-1	TGCGCCAGCAGAGCCCCGGGTTCGGGGGTCAATGAGCAGTTCTTC	CASRAPGSGVNEQFF
-	-	TRBV18	TRBJ1-5	TGTGCCAGCTCACCCCGAGAGGTTTATCAGCCCCAGCATTTT	CASSPREVYQPQHF
-	TRBD1	TRBV4-2	TRBJ1-5	TGTGCCAGCAGCCAAGGCCCGGGACAGGGAACTGTCGGTCACAATCAGCCCCAGCATTTT	CASSQGPGQGTVGHNQPQHF